The 24 T cell receptor beta chains given below trace back to one sample, sequenced in a study of T cells after posttransplantation cyclophosphamide. The repertoire was sequenced with immunoSEQ multiplex PCR; TCRdb's copy has only in-frame clones and lacks some. The table lists approximately 45,000 clones, around 91% of them singletons, with about 2.5% in the top ten. A marrow graft followed busulfan-fludarabine conditioning, with cyclophosphamide on days +3 and +4. The specimen was PBMCs, collected roughly 59 days after allogeneic stem cell transplant with posttransplant cyclophosphamide. These receptors came from a male patient aged 60-70 years who received an allogeneic stem cell transplant from a related donor and was CMV-positive. Some T cells may have originated in the graft donor.

The rearrangement uses TRBV7-9 and TRBJ2-1, with 8 bases identical to TRBD1. The junction had 8 bases not matched to a gene; V was cut back by 7 bases and J by 0 bases. The CDR3 extends over 16 amino acids. Germline CDR1 reads SEHNR; CDR2 reads FQNEAQ (reference sequence). The CDR3 DNA reads as TGTGCCAGCACCACGGACAGGGAGAGCTCCTACAATGAGCAGTTCTTC. This codes for CASTTDRESSYNEQFF.

This chain connects TRBV12-5 to TRBJ2-2; 9 positions match TRBD1. Germline CDR1 reads LGHNT; CDR2 reads FRNRAP. CDR3 length: 21 residues. The V gene end was trimmed by 0 bases and the J gene end by 1 base; junction bases not matched to a gene: 15. The CDR3 here is CASGLVARGGLDRGNTGELFF. The DNA for the CDR3 is TGTGCTAGTGGTTTGGTAGCGAGGGGGGGTTTGGACAGGGGGAACACCGGGGAGCTGTTTTTT.

The chain uses TRBV10-3 and TRBJ2-5; 7 nucleotides agree with TRBD2. The CDR3 is 15 amino acids. V lost 4 bases and J lost 4; bases outside the gene matches: 9. From germline, CDR1 is ENHRY and CDR2 SYGVKD. The DNA of the CDR3 is TGTGCCATCAGTGCCAGGGAGGGGTCCCCAGAGACCCAGTACTTC. It encodes CAISAREGSPETQYF.

CDR3 DNA sequence: TGCGCCAGCAGCTTGGGGCGGGGGGTCCTCCAAGAGACCCAGTACTTC. This sequence encodes CASSLGRGVLQETQYF. The rearrangement uses TRBV5-1 and TRBJ2-5, with 8 nucleotides matching TRBD2. The CDR3 extends over 16 amino acids. CDR1 is SGHRS, CDR2 YFSETQ, per germline. V dropped 0 bases and J dropped 1; count of bases not matched to a gene: 5.

The chain has TRBV19 and TRBJ1-1; 7 bases line up with TRBD1. The CDR3 contains 16 residues. The V gene's germline CDR1 is LNHDA and CDR2 SQIVND (reference sequence). V lost 1 base, J lost 2 bases, and 7 bases stayed unmatched. The CDR3 here is CASSIGPGTVNTEAFF. In DNA, the CDR3 is TGTGCCAGTAGTATAGGGCCGGGGACAGTAAACACTGAAGCTTTCTTT.

The chain links TRBV6-5 to TRBJ1-3, with D unclear. CDR1 and CDR2 from the germline V gene are MNHEY and SVGAGI. Between the trimmed V and J ends, which lost 9 bases and 3 bases, there was a span of 12 bases. CDR3 size: 13 residues. This CDR3 reads CASGDLSGNTIYF. The CDR3 region has the DNA TGTGCCAGTGGAGACCTGAGTGGAAACACCATATATTTT.

V is TRBV5-8 and J is TRBJ2-5; 10 bases match TRBD1. Germline assignment: CDR1 SGHTS and CDR2 YDEGEE. J gave up 9 bases and V 1 base, and 9 bases lay outside the gene matches. This CDR3 contains 15 residues. The CDR3 loop reads CASSLRRQGAGSQYF. The CDR3 DNA reads as TGTGCCAGCAGCTTGCGTCGACAGGGGGCCGGGTCCCAGTACTTC.

The chain uses TRBV2 and TRBJ1-1; D remains unclear. Germline assignment: CDR1 SNHLY and CDR2 FYNNEI. The germline V and J ends were trimmed by 4 bases and 0 bases, with 9 bases remaining between them. This CDR3 region has 14 residues. The CDR3 DNA reads TGTGCCAGCAGTGCCCTAACCATGAACACTGAAGCTTTCTTT. This encodes CASSALTMNTEAFF. The full variable domain, in which reference TRBV2 and TRBJ1-1 provide the parts outside the CDR3, is EPEVTQTPSHQVTQMGQEVILRCVPISNHLYFYWYRQILGQKVEFLVSFYNNEISEKSEIFDDQFSVERPDGSNFTLKIRSTKLEDSAMYFCASSALTMNTEAFFGQGTRLTVV.

The chain combines TRBV30 with TRBJ1-2, with 7 bases matching TRBD1. CDR3 length: 16 residues. Germline V gene sequence: CDR1 GTSNPN, CDR2 SVGIG (reference sequence). The V and J ends lost 1 base and 4 bases, in that order; junction bases with no gene match: 12. CDR3 nucleotide sequence: TGTGCCTGGAGTGGCTTCCAGACAGGGTTTATCTATGGCTACACCTTC. Protein sequence: CAWSGFQTGFIYGYTF.

This clone was seen a handful of times. This chain joins TRBV27 and TRBJ1-6; D is uncertain. The CDR3 runs 16 residues. The V and J ends lost 6 bases and 7 bases respectively, with 19 bases between them. Germline-derived CDR1 and CDR2 are MNHEY and SMNVEV (reference sequence). This CDR3 reads CASSRDRDRRNSPLHF. CDR3 nucleotide sequence: TGTGCCAGCAGCCGAGACCGGGATAGGAGAAATTCACCCCTCCACTTT.

This chain uses TRBV7-8 with TRBJ2-3; D not certain. This CDR3 is built from 17 residues. Trimming took 0 bases from V and 2 from J, leaving 15 bases between them. From germline, CDR1 is SGHVS and CDR2 FQNEAQ. The DNA of the CDR3 is TGTGCCAGCAGCTTAGCCAGAGAAGGCGAGGACACAGATACGCAGTATTTT. Translating it yields CASSLAREGEDTDTQYF.

The V and J genes are TRBV19 and TRBJ1-5; D not certain. CDR3 size: 16 residues. CDR1 is LNHDA and CDR2 is SQIVND in the germline V gene (reference sequence). Between the trimmed V and J ends, which lost 6 bases and 5 bases, there was a span of 20 bases. DNA of the CDR3: TGTGCCAGTAGGCCCCCGGGTGGAATATCCGATCAGCCCCAGCATTTT. This sequence encodes CASRPPGGISDQPQHF.

The chain combines TRBV7-6 with TRBJ2-1, with D possibly being TRBD2 (5 bases). The V end lost 0 bases, the J end lost 7 bases, and 16 bases lay between the germline ends. CDR3 length equals 16 residues. Looked up from germline, CDR1 is SGHVS and CDR2 is FNYEAQ. The chain's CDR3 is CASSLARKLERNEQFF. In nucleotides, the CDR3 is TGTGCCAGCAGCTTAGCGAGAAAACTAGAGCGTAATGAGCAGTTCTTC.

The rearrangement uses TRBV19 and TRBJ1-5; D is ambiguous. Trimming took 3 bases from V and 10 from J, leaving 13 bases between them. The V gene's germline CDR1 is LNHDA and CDR2 SQIVND (reference sequence). The CDR3 has 13 residues. The CDR3 sequence: CASSMGPLNPQHF. The CDR3 region has the DNA TGTGCCAGTAGTATGGGCCCTCTAAACCCCCAGCATTTT.

V is TRBV7-9 and J is TRBJ1-4; 7 nucleotides agree with TRBD1. Germline values: CDR1 SEHNR, CDR2 FQNEAQ (reference sequence). The trim removed 5 bases at V and 6 bases at J, leaving 9 bases unmatched. There are 15 residues in the CDR3. In nucleotides, the CDR3 is TGTGCCAGCAGCCTTAGTGCCGGGACAGATGAAAAACTGTTTTTT. Translating it yields CASSLSAGTDEKLFF.

J is TRBJ1-4 and V is TRBV7-8, with 7 bases matching TRBD1. Per the germline V gene, CDR1 is SGHVS and CDR2 is FQNEAQ. This CDR3 has 15 amino acids. V shed 6 bases, J shed 6 bases, and the junction held 10 bases outside the gene matches. Written as DNA, the CDR3 is TGTGCCAGCAGTCTCACAGGGGCGGTGGATGAAAAACTGTTTTTT. Its protein product is CASSLTGAVDEKLFF.

This chain links TRBV4-2 with TRBJ1-2, with 8 bases lining up with TRBD1. CDR1 is LGHNA, CDR2 YNFKEQ, per germline. J lost 6 bases, V lost 1 base, and 13 bases had no gene match. The CDR3 is 17 amino acids. CDR3 sequence: CASSQAGPGQGENGYTF. The DNA for the CDR3 is TGTGCCAGCAGCCAAGCGGGACCAGGACAGGGTGAGAATGGCTACACCTTC.

J is TRBJ1-2 and V is TRBV2, with D uncertain. There are 16 residues in the CDR3. Between the trimmed V and J ends, which lost 0 bases and 0 bases, there was a span of 11 bases. Germline CDR1 and CDR2: SNHLY and FYNNEI. DNA of the CDR3: TGTGCCAGCAGTGAAGCGCTTATGTCAGCTAACTATGGCTACACCTTC. Protein: CASSEALMSANYGYTF. The full variable domain, with the rest looked up from reference TRBV2 and TRBJ1-2, is EPEVTQTPSHQVTQMGQEVILRCVPISNHLYFYWYRQILGQKVEFLVSFYNNEISEKSEIFDDQFSVERPDGSNFTLKIRSTKLEDSAMYFCASSEALMSANYGYTFGSGTRLTVV.

The chain links TRBV6-6 to TRBJ1-2; a weak D match, TRBD1 (6 bases). V lost 0 bases and J 5 bases, leaving 13 bases between the germline ends. Germline assignment: CDR1 MNHNY and CDR2 SVGAGI (reference sequence). CDR3 length equals 15 residues. CDR3 in DNA: TGTGCCAGCAGTTACTCGAGTCCAGGGGTATATGGCTACACCTTC. It encodes CASSYSSPGVYGYTF.

This clone was found once. The V gene is TRBV14, the J gene TRBJ1-2; D is possibly TRBD1 (5 bases). Trimming took off 4 bases at V and 4 bases at J, with 22 bases between the two ends. The CDR3 is 17 residues long. Germline CDR1 and CDR2: SGHDN and FVKESK. The CDR3 reads CASSPGVRVTGGYGYTF. The CDR3 region has the DNA TGTGCCAGCAGCCCAGGAGTCAGGGTGACGGGCGGCTATGGCTACACCTTC.

J is TRBJ2-5 and V is TRBV6-5; the D gene is possibly TRBD1 (6 bases). The V end lost 3 bases, the J end lost 2 bases, and 13 bases lay between the germline ends. The CDR3 runs 15 residues. From germline, CDR1 is MNHEY and CDR2 SVGAGI. The CDR3 DNA is TGTGCCAGCAGTTATAGGGGGTCCCGTCAAGAGACCCAGTACTTC. It encodes CASSYRGSRQETQYF.

Here the CDR3 DNA reads TGCGCCAGCAGCCTGTCGGGACTAGCGGGGGTCGGTGAGCAGTTCTTC. Translation gives CASSLSGLAGVGEQFF. The rearrangement uses TRBV5-1 and TRBJ2-1; 14 nucleotides align to TRBD2. CDR1 SGHRS and CDR2 YFSETQ come from the germline V gene. The CDR3 spans 16 residues. The trim removed 4 bases at V and 9 bases at J, leaving 9 bases unmatched.

The chain couples TRBV7-9 to TRBJ1-2, with unresolved D. The CDR3 has 15 residues. V dropped 1 base and J dropped 4 bases, with 13 bases sitting between them. Germline V CDR1 and CDR2: SEHNR, FQNEAQ (reference sequence). The DNA for the CDR3 is TGTGCCAGCAGCTTAGGGGGATTGGAGGGCTATGGCTACACCTTC. Protein: CASSLGGLEGYGYTF.

The chain combines TRBV2 with TRBJ1-1; 11 bases fit TRBD1. With 3 bases clipped from V and 10 bases from J, the junction kept 7 bases outside the gene matches. This CDR3 has 14 amino acids. Germline loops: CDR1 SNHLY, CDR2 FYNNEI. This chain's CDR3 is CASSDKGQGVSAFF. The DNA of the CDR3 is TGTGCCAGCAGTGATAAGGGACAGGGGGTTTCAGCTTTCTTT. Based on the CDR3 plus reference TRBV2 and TRBJ1-1, the full variable domain is EPEVTQTPSHQVTQMGQEVILRCVPISNHLYFYWYRQILGQKVEFLVSFYNNEISEKSEIFDDQFSVERPDGSNFTLKIRSTKLEDSAMYFCASSDKGQGVSAFFGQGTRLTVV.